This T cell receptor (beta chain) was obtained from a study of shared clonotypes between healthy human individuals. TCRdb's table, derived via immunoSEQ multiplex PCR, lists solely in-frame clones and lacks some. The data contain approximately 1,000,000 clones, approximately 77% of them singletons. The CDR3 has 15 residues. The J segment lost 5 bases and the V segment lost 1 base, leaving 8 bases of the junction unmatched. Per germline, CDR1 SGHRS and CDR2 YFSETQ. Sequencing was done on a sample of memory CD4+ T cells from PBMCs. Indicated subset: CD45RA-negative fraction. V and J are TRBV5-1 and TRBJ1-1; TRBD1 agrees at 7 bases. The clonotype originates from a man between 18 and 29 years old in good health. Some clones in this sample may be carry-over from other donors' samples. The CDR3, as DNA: TGCGCCAGCAGCTTGCTTACAGGGGCCGGAACTGAAGCTTTCTTT. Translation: CASSLLTGAGTEAFF. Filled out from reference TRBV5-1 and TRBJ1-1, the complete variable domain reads KAGVTQTPRYLIKTRGQQVTLSCSPISGHRSVSWYQQTPGQGLQFLFEYFSETQRNKGNFPGRFSGRQFSNSRSEMNVSTLELGDSALYLCASSLLTGAGTEAFFGQGTRLTVV.